This TCR beta chain was sequenced in a study of Graves' ophthalmopathy and Graves' hyperthyroidism. In the study overall: Peripheral blood was gathered at first diagnosis, ahead of any treatment whatsoever.

At least ten counts were recorded for this clonotype. From RNA, the CDR3 regions of TCR beta chains were amplified and sequenced. Following a first-round RT-PCR that used HTBI primers, a second-round multiplex PCR was carried out. TCRdb recomputed calls from the multiplex PCR reads with MiXCR, one row per CDR3 protein. The table has over 450,000 distinct CDR3 sequences, approximately 14% seen once. For donors with ophthalmopathy, the disease showed moderate-to-severe activity, reached CAS ≥3 and NOSPECS ≥4, and had lasted under 3 months. Patients were excluded if they had other autoimmune diseases or uncontrolled infections, and likewise if pregnancy or lactation applied. Clinical symptoms and serum thyroxine were used for diagnosis; TRAb, thyroid ultrasound and orbital computed tomography were also relied on. CDR3 length equals 16 residues. V lost 2 bases to trimming and J lost 5 bases; unmatched junction nucleotides: 11.

The TCR originated in a woman in her thirties with Graves' ophthalmopathy. The rearrangement joins TRBV12-3 or TRBV12-4 to TRBJ2-7; 8 nucleotides line up with TRBD2. Sequencing used blood. CDR3 bases: TGTGCCAGCAGTTTATTAAGCGGACTAGCAGTCGACGAGCAGTACTTC. Amino acids: CASSLLSGLAVDEQYF.